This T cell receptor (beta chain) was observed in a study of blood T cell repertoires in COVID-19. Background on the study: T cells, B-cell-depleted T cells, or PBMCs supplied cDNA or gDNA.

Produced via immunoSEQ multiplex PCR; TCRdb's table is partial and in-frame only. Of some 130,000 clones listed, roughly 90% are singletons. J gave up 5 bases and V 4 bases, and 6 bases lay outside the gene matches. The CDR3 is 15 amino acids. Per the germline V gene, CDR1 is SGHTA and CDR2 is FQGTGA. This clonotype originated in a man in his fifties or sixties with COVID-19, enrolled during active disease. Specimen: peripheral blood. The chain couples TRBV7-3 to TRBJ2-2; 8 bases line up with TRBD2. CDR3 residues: CASSSGRVGTGELFF. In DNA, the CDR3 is TGTGCCAGCAGCTCCGGGAGGGTGGGGACCGGGGAGCTGTTTTTT.